The TCR beta chain under discussion was sequenced for a study of shared clonotypes between healthy human individuals. About this clone itself: What it recognizes is unknown. An end of the junction differs from the germline gene, which may be a read error.

Evenly divided among several immunoSEQ plates was the genomic DNA of each subset. Assay used: immunoSEQ multiplex PCR; TCRdb lists only in-frame clones, some missing. The sample lists more than 1,200,000 clones, approximately 98.5% occurring once. Study-wide results and caveats: Clonotypes that were shared across a handful of donors made up roughly 5.2% of naive CD4 clonotypes.

The sequence was obtained from a man aged 25 to 40 in good health. The sequencing input was naive CD4+ T cells sorted from blood. Subset here: CD45RA+ positively selected.

Here the CDR3 DNA reads TGTGCTAGCAGCTTAGGAACAGTTAGTGACACCGGGGAGCTGTTTTTT. This sequence encodes CASSLGTVSDTGELFF. This rearrangement joins TRBV7-7 to TRBJ2-2; no definite D call. The CDR3 is 16 amino acids. Looked up from germline, CDR1 is SSHAT and CDR2 is FNYEAQ (reference sequence). Full variable domain (missing parts from reference TRBV7-7 and TRBJ2-2): GAGVSQSPRYKVTKRGQDVTLRCDPISSHATLYWYQQALGQGPEFLTYFNYEAQPDKSGLPSDRFSAERPEGSISTLTIQRTEQRDSAMYRCASSLGTVSDTGELFFGEGSRLTVL.